This T cell receptor (beta chain) was sequenced for a study of graft-versus-host responses after intestinal transplantation. Study context: Those transplanted obtained multivisceral, liver-intestinal, or isolated intestinal grafts. Study-wide results and limits: The highest levels of circulating GvH clones went along with early declines in HvG clones after transplant. Marrow from the recipient contained GvH clones, some of which had appeared first in ileum or blood. When patients had graft-donor T cell macrochimerism, their allografts held high graft-versus-host to host-versus-graft clonal ratios.

Worth noting for this clone: No antigen is known for it.

Profiled with immunoSEQ multiplex PCR; TCRdb holds only in-frame clones, not every one. The sample has over 85,000 clones, 91% seen once; the top ten hold 0.15% to 0.2%. The germline V and J ends were trimmed by 10 bases and 8 bases, with 20 bases remaining between them. Germline V gene sequence: CDR1 SEHNR, CDR2 FQNEAQ (reference sequence). This CDR3 contains 13 residues. The gene calls are TRBV7-9 and TRBJ1-2; maybe TRBD1 (6 bases). This clonotype was sampled from a human donor who was the organ donor for an intestinal transplant. The sequences come from unstimulated CD4+ T cells sorted from spleen or lymph node cells, collected before transplant. The CDR3 DNA is TGTGCCATACGCGGCCCCAGGGGTCAAGGCTACACCTTC. Its translation is CAIRGPRGQGYTF. The full variable domain, in which reference TRBV7-9 and TRBJ1-2 provide the parts outside the CDR3, is DTGVSQNPRHKITKRGQNVTFRCDPISEHNRLYWYRQTLGQGPEFLTYFQNEAQLEKSRLLSDRFSAERPKGSFSTLEIQRTEQGDSAMYLCAIRGPRGQGYTFGSGTRLTVV.